The 25 T cell receptor beta chains given below trace back to one sample, sequenced in a study of molecular identifiers for immune sequencing clone quantification (dated by TCRdb to the late 2010s). To prepare the library, PCR was applied. The data were produced on an Illumina HiSeq 4000. TCRdb's own reprocessing of the public reads used fastp at Q25 and MiXCR and kept productive beta chains. Records with the same CDR3 protein are collapsed into one entry carrying the most frequent genes and DNA. Here the sample has hundreds of thousands of distinct CDR3 sequences; just under 20% occur a single time. In total, the top ten clones hold roughly 0.83% of the sample. Sequencing was performed on naive CD8+ T cells from blood, with Jurkat cell RNA spiked in. Sample cell subset or site, as interpreted from the label and publication: FACS-sorted CD8+CD4-CCR7+CD45RA+ naive T cells. These receptors were taken from a human donor in good health. Some libraries in this study had Jurkat cell RNA spiked in.

This clonotype occurred once. Just one base apart from a much larger clone, this may be a read error. The gene calls are TRBV6-2 or TRBV6-3 and TRBJ2-2; a possible D gene is TRBD1 (6 bases). Germline values: CDR1 MNHEY, CDR2 SVGEGT. The CDR3 extends over 22 amino acids. Trimming pared 5 bases from V and 5 bases from J, leaving 36 bases between. The CDR3 sequence: CASSTSGQLPYLVGARTGELFF. The CDR3, as DNA: TGTGCCAGCAGTACCTCAGGACAGCTTCCTTACCTTGTGGGAGCGAGGACCGGGGAGCTGTTTTTT.

Comments on this clonotype: This may be a read error, as it is one base from a much larger clone. The chain is built from TRBV20-1 and TRBJ2-7; D is possibly TRBD1 or TRBD2 (5 bases each). The CDR3 covers 14 residues. V was shortened by 3 bases and J by 4 bases, with 16 bases between the two germline ends. From germline, CDR1 is DFQATT and CDR2 SNEGSKA (reference sequence). The CDR3 DNA follows: TGCAGTGCTAGGGCCCGGGGCGGGCCATACGAGCAGTACTTC. It is translated as CSARARGGPYEQYF.

The chain carries TRBV2 and TRBJ2-5; 8 positions match TRBD1. This CDR3 has 12 residues. Trimming at V came to 7 bases and at J to 4 bases, leaving 2 bases not matched to a gene. CDR1 SNHLY and CDR2 FYNNEI come from the germline V gene. The CDR3 DNA follows: TGTGCCAGCACAGGACAGGGAGAGACCCAGTACTTC. Translated: CASTGQGETQYF. The whole variable domain, filled in from reference TRBV2 and TRBJ2-5, reads EPEVTQTPSHQVTQMGQEVILRCVPISNHLYFYWYRQILGQKVEFLVSFYNNEISEKSEIFDDQFSVERPDGSNFTLKIRSTKLEDSAMYFCASTGQGETQYFGPGTRLLVL.

In its sample, this clonotype was seen many times. The rearrangement links TRBV24-1 to TRBJ1-1, with 9 nucleotides matching TRBD1. The CDR3 totals 15 residues. The trim removed 5 bases at V and 4 bases at J, leaving 7 bases unmatched. The germline V gene encodes CDR1 KGHDR and CDR2 SFDVKD. The CDR3 here is CATSAKGQGLTEAFF. CDR3 DNA: TGTGCCACCAGTGCCAAAGGACAGGGGCTCACTGAAGCTTTCTTT.

The chain couples TRBV30 to TRBJ1-2; 7 nucleotides agree with TRBD1. The CDR3 contains 13 residues. Germline assignment: CDR1 GTSNPN and CDR2 SVGIG (reference sequence). Trimming took 0 bases from V and 8 from J; bases not matched to a gene: 6. The CDR3 loop is CAWSVSQGIGYTF. CDR3 DNA sequence: TGTGCCTGGAGTGTTTCACAGGGGATAGGCTACACCTTC. Drawing the rest from reference TRBV30 and TRBJ1-2, the complete variable domain is SQTIHQWPATLVQPVGSPLSLECTVEGTSNPNLYWYRQAAGRGLQLLFYSVGIGQISSEVPQNLSASRPQDRQFILSSKKLLLSDSGFYLCAWSVSQGIGYTFGSGTRLTVV.

The chain carries TRBV6-6 and TRBJ2-7; no reliable D call. V was shortened by 5 bases and J by 2 bases, with 13 bases between the two germline ends. CDR3 length equals 14 residues. Germline V gene lookup returns CDR1 MNHNY and CDR2 SVGAGI (reference sequence). The CDR3 DNA follows: TGTGCCAGCAGTCCCGTCGACAAGACCTACGAGCAGTACTTC. Residues: CASSPVDKTYEQYF.

In this sample, this clonotype turned up many times. The chain joins TRBV6-8 to TRBJ1-6; D might be TRBD1 (6 bases). Between the trimmed V and J ends, which lost 8 bases and 10 bases, there was a span of 21 bases. This CDR3 contains 15 residues. CDR1 and CDR2 from the germline V gene are MNHGY and SAAAGT. The CDR3: CASPTFRGSESPLHF. CDR3 nucleotides: TGTGCCAGCCCTACGTTCAGGGGTTCGGAGTCACCCCTCCACTTT.

This clonotype was counted between two and nine times. One junction end does not reproduce the germline sequence, and a read error may be involved. This chain connects TRBV7-2 to TRBJ2-2; possible D gene TRBD2, 7 bases. The CDR3 is made up of 16 amino acids. Per the germline V gene, CDR1 is SGHTA and CDR2 is FQGNSA. In DNA, the CDR3 is TGTGCCAGCAGCTTACGCGGGGGCCCGAACGCCGGGGAGCTGTTTTTT. Amino acids: CASSLRGGPNAGELFF.

Many counts were recorded for this clonotype. The chain is built from TRBV10-1 and TRBJ2-7; the D gene is possibly TRBD1 (5 bases). The germline V gene has CDR1 WNHNN and CDR2 SYGVQD (reference sequence). The CDR3 contains 15 residues. The V and J ends lost 0 bases and 2 bases respectively, with 11 bases between them. Written as DNA, the CDR3 is TGCGCCAGCAGTGAGTCGGCAGGGATTACCTACGAGCAGTACTTC. Its translation is CASSESAGITYEQYF.

This clonotype was observed a handful of times. The rearrangement joins TRBV7-6 to TRBJ2-4, with D possibly TRBD1 on 5 matching bases. The CDR3 spans 14 residues. V lost 8 bases and J 8 bases, leaving 19 bases between the germline ends. CDR1 and CDR2 from the germline V gene are SGHVS and FNYEAQ. CDR3 amino acids: CASRPKMGPDIQYF. CDR3 DNA sequence: TGTGCCAGCCGCCCGAAGATGGGGCCGGACATTCAGTACTTC.

Points on this clonotype: This sequence may be a read error, since a much larger clone differs from it by one base. J is TRBJ2-5 and V is TRBV14, with D uncertain. V dropped 1 base and J dropped 1 base, with 7 bases sitting between them. This CDR3 has 14 residues. CDR1 is SGHDN, CDR2 FVKESK, per germline. Here the CDR3 reads CASSQGGIQETQYF. In DNA, the CDR3 is TGTGCCAGCAGCCAAGGGGGTATCCAAGAGACCCAGTACTTC.

At least ten counts were recorded for this clonotype. The gene calls are TRBV6-1 and TRBJ2-2; 11 bases line up with TRBD2. Germline loops: CDR1 MNHNS, CDR2 SASEGT. The J segment lost 6 bases and the V segment lost 2 bases, leaving 5 bases of the junction unmatched. This CDR3 contains 16 residues. The CDR3 sequence is CASSEFTSGSPGELFF. DNA of the CDR3: TGTGCCAGCAGTGAATTTACTAGCGGGAGTCCCGGGGAGCTGTTTTTT.

As for this clonotype: A much larger clone lies a single base off, so this may be a read error. V is TRBV7-3 and J is TRBJ2-1, with 8 bases aligning to TRBD2. Germline lookup yields CDR1 SGHTA and CDR2 FQGTGA. The CDR3 has 13 amino acids. In DNA, the CDR3 is TGTGCCAGCAGCACGGGACTAGGCGATGAGCAGCTCTTC. This codes for CASSTGLGDEQLF.

This clonotype came up many times. The genes are TRBV6-2 or TRBV6-3 and TRBJ2-4; TRBD1 is a possible D gene (6 bases). The CDR3 covers 15 residues. Germline assignment: CDR1 MNHEY and CDR2 SVGEGT. The V gene lost 7 bases and the J gene lost 0 bases, with 13 bases spanning the gap. CDR3 nucleotides: TGTGCCAGCACCCGAGGGACATTAGCCAAAAACATTCAGTACTTC. Its protein is CASTRGTLAKNIQYF.

Written as DNA, the CDR3 is TGCAGTGCTCCGAATCAATTGGACAGGTCCAGAGAGACCCAGTACTTC. It encodes CSAPNQLDRSRETQYF. The genes are TRBV20-1 and TRBJ2-5, with 7 positions matching TRBD1. Germline CDR1 is DFQATT and CDR2 is SNEGSKA (reference sequence). The junction had 16 bases not matched to a gene; V was cut back by 5 bases and J by 4 bases. The CDR3 totals 16 residues.

The table lists this clonotype with many counts. The chain joins TRBV6-5 to TRBJ2-6; no reliable D call. Per the germline V gene, CDR1 is MNHEY and CDR2 is SVGAGI. The germline V and J ends were trimmed by 4 bases and 2 bases, with 12 bases remaining between them. The CDR3 sequence is 16 residues long. CDR3 sequence reads: CASSFIDNTGANVLTF. The CDR3 nucleotides read TGTGCCAGCAGTTTCATTGACAACACTGGGGCCAACGTCCTGACTTTC.

This clonotype was seen a handful of times. This may be a read error: a much more frequent sequence differs by one nucleotide. The conserved phenylalanine or tryptophan normally closing the CDR3 is absent here, so this likely arose from a read error. CDR3 nucleotides: TGCAGTGCTAGAGTAGCGCCGGAGGCGGATACGCAGTATCTT. Translation gives CSARVAPEADTQYL. The rearrangement links TRBV20-1 to TRBJ2-3, with a weak D call TRBD2 (5 bases). Germline CDR1 DFQATT, CDR2 SNEGSKA (reference sequence). The V end lost 1 base, the J end lost 6 bases, and 14 bases lay between the germline ends. The CDR3 loop spans 14 amino acids.

Comments on this clonotype: This could be a read error, since a much larger clone is one nucleotide away. The chain joins TRBV2 to TRBJ2-7, with D perhaps given as TRBD1 or TRBD2 (5 bases each). V gave up 2 bases and J gave up 2 bases, with 10 bases separating them. The CDR3 extends over 14 amino acids. From germline, CDR1 is SNHLY and CDR2 FYNNEI. CDR3: CASSESRGTYEQYF. Written as DNA, the CDR3 is TGTGCCAGCAGTGAAAGTCGGGGCACCTACGAGCAGTACTTC. Using reference TRBV2 and TRBJ2-7 for the parts outside the CDR3, the full variable domain is EPEVTQTPSHQVTQMGQEVILRCVPISNHLYFYWYRQILGQKVEFLVSFYNNEISEKSEIFDDQFSVERPDGSNFTLKIRSTKLEDSAMYFCASSESRGTYEQYFGPGTRLTVT.

This clonotype showed up just a few times. The rearrangement uses TRBV4-1 and TRBJ1-6; D is possibly TRBD1 (6 bases). There are 16 residues in the CDR3. V lost 1 base, J lost 5 bases, and 12 bases lay in between. The germline CDR1 and CDR2 sequences are MGHRA and YSYEKL. CDR3 bases: TGCGCCAGCAGCCAAGGTCCTCCAGGGGATAATTCACCCCTCCACTTT. Translation gives CASSQGPPGDNSPLHF.

This clonotype was counted ten times or more. This chain uses TRBV7-8 with TRBJ1-5, with a possible D match to TRBD1 (5 bases). Germline CDR1 and CDR2: SGHVS and FQNEAQ. The CDR3 runs to 17 residues. Trimming removed 5 bases from V and 0 bases from J, with 17 bases in between. CDR3 residues: CASSPSRGIYSNQPQHF. The CDR3 DNA reads as TGTGCCAGCAGCCCCTCCCGGGGGATTTATAGCAATCAGCCCCAGCATTTT.

This clonotype showed up many times. The chain is built from TRBV4-1 and TRBJ1-3, with 7 nucleotides matching TRBD1. The CDR3 is 18 amino acids. The germline CDR1 and CDR2 sequences are MGHRA and YSYEKL. V dropped 1 base and J dropped 0; count of bases not matched to a gene: 9. The CDR3 loop is CASSQVVTGQISGNTIYF. The CDR3 DNA follows: TGCGCCAGCAGCCAAGTCGTGACAGGGCAAATCTCTGGAAACACCATATATTTT.

This clonotype appeared many times. This rearrangement joins TRBV25-1 to TRBJ2-3; tentative D call: TRBD1 (5 bases). The V gene's germline CDR1 is MGHDK and CDR2 SYGVNS. With 2 bases removed from V and 3 bases from J, the gap between germline ends came to 18 bases. The CDR3 has 17 amino acids. CDR3 in DNA: TGTGCCAGCAGTGAAGGGATTCGACAGATAGGAACAGATACGCAGTATTTT. Its translation: CASSEGIRQIGTDTQYF.

There are many counts of this clonotype. The CDR3 bases are TGTGCCAGCAGCTTAGAGGTTAGAGGGGCAGATACGCAGTATTTT. Encoded protein: CASSLEVRGADTQYF. This chain uses TRBV7-6 with TRBJ2-3; possibly TRBD1 or TRBD2 for D (5 bases each). Germline values: CDR1 SGHVS, CDR2 FNYEAQ. With 1 base removed from V and 4 bases from J, the gap between germline ends came to 12 bases. The CDR3 is 15 residues long.

This clonotype came up a few times. The chain uses TRBV20-1 and TRBJ1-2; TRBD1 matches at 9 bases. This CDR3 spans 14 amino acids. V was pared by 3 bases and J by 4 bases, with 6 bases of the junction left unmatched. Germline lookup yields CDR1 DFQATT and CDR2 SNEGSKA (reference sequence). The CDR3 DNA sequence: TGCAGTGCTAGGGACAGGGGTATAGGCTATGGCTACACCTTC. Its translation is CSARDRGIGYGYTF.

This clonotype was found many times. V is TRBV7-6 and J is TRBJ2-3; D is possibly TRBD2 (7 bases). The V end lost 1 base, the J end lost 6 bases, and 14 bases lay between the germline ends. The CDR3 has 15 residues. Germline CDR1 is SGHVS and CDR2 is FNYEAQ. CDR3 DNA sequence: TGTGCCAGCAGCTTAGGCGGGGGCAGCGGGGATACGCAGTATTTT. This codes for CASSLGGGSGDTQYF.